One and the same sample provided the 5 T cell receptor beta chains below, sequenced in a study of cytomegalovirus exposure and HLA in healthy donors. Method: immunoSEQ multiplex PCR; TCRdb's copy keeps in-frame clones and lacks some. The table records about 40,000 clones, roughly 93% of them present only once. The sample taken for sequencing was PBMCs. All receptors come from a woman younger than 30 in good health and CMV-seronegative.

The CDR3 protein is CASTPGAQETQYF. CDR3 DNA: TGTGCCAGCACCCCAGGGGCTCAAGAGACCCAGTACTTC. This rearrangement joins TRBV7-9 to TRBJ2-5; possible D gene TRBD1, 6 bases. The V and J ends lost 7 bases and 2 bases respectively, with 11 bases between them. The CDR3 consists of 13 residues. Looked up from germline, CDR1 is SEHNR and CDR2 is FQNEAQ (reference sequence).

This clone occurred once. The chain is built from TRBV7-9 and TRBJ1-4; possible D gene TRBD1, 6 bases. The CDR3 consists of 16 residues. Between the trimmed V and J ends, which lost 5 bases and 8 bases, there was a span of 21 bases. Per the germline V gene, CDR1 is SEHNR and CDR2 is FQNEAQ (reference sequence). The CDR3 nucleotides read TGTGCCAGCAGCCTCCGGACAGCGCAATCGAGCGAAAAACTGTTTTTT. It encodes CASSLRTAQSSEKLFF. Variable domain in full (rest from reference TRBV7-9 and TRBJ1-4): DTGVSQNPRHKITKRGQNVTFRCDPISEHNRLYWYRQTLGQGPEFLTYFQNEAQLEKSRLLSDRFSAERPKGSFSTLEIQRTEQGDSAMYLCASSLRTAQSSEKLFFGSGTQLSVL.

The chain couples TRBV5-1 to TRBJ2-5; 8 nucleotides align to TRBD2. This CDR3 is 13 amino acids long. The germline gives CDR1 SGHRS, CDR2 YFSETQ. With 2 bases clipped from V and 5 bases from J, the junction kept 2 bases outside the gene matches. The CDR3 here is CASSFGGRETQYF. CDR3 in DNA: TGCGCCAGCAGCTTCGGCGGGAGGGAGACCCAGTACTTC.

In its sample, this clone was seen once. The rearrangement joins TRBV6-5 to TRBJ2-5, with 7 positions matching TRBD2. CDR3 length: 15 residues. From germline, CDR1 is MNHEY and CDR2 SVGAGI. Trimming at V came to 2 bases and at J to 4 bases, leaving 7 bases not matched to a gene. The CDR3 nucleotides read TGTGCCAGCAGTTACGGGACTACGAGGGGAGAGACCCAGTACTTC. It yields the protein CASSYGTTRGETQYF.

This chain uses TRBV5-4 with TRBJ2-6, with 9 positions matching TRBD1. The junction had 10 bases not matched to a gene; V was cut back by 4 bases and J by 8 bases. The CDR3 runs to 16 residues. CDR1 and CDR2 from the germline V gene are SGHNT and YYREEE (reference sequence). CDR3: CASSSTGQGVTNVLTF. DNA of the CDR3: TGTGCCAGCAGCAGCACGGGACAGGGAGTGACCAACGTCCTGACTTTC.